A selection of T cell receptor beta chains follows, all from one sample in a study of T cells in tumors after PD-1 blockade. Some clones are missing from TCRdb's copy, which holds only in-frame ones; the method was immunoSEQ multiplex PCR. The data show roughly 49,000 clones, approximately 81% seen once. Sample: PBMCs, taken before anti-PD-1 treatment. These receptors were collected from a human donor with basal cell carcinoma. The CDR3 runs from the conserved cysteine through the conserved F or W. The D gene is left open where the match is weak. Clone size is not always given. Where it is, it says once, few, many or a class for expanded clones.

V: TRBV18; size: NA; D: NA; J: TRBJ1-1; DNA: TGTGCCAGCTGTGGACAGTTGACGATGAACACTGAAGCTTTCTTT; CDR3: CASCGQLTMNTEAFF
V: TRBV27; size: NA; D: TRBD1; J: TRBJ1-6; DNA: TGTGCCAGCAGTTTAACAGGGGAGGATTCACCCCTCCACTTT; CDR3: CASSLTGEDSPLHF
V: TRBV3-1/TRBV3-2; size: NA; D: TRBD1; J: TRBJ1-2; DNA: TGTGCCAGCAGCCAGAGACAGGGGGTCAACTATGGCTACACCTTC; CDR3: CASSQRQGVNYGYTF
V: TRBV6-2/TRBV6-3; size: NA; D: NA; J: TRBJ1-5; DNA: TGTGCCAGCAGCCTCCATCGGGGGGCCCAGGGAAATCAGCCCCAGCATTTT; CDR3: CASSLHRGAQGNQPQHF
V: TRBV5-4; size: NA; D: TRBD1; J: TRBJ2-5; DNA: TGTGCCAGCAGCGCCGCACGACAGGGGGTTGAGGAGACCCAGTACTTC; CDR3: CASSAARQGVEETQYF
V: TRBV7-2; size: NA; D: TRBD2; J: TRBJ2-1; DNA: TGTGCCAGCAGCCGGAGACTAGCGGGGGGGTCCTACAATGAGCAGTTCTTC; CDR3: CASSRRLAGGSYNEQFF
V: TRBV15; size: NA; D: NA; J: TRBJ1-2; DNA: TGTGCCACCAGCAGTACAGGGAACTATGGCTACACCTTC; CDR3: CATSSTGNYGYTF
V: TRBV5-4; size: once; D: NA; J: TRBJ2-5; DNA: TGTGCCAGCAGCTTTCCCCAAGAGACCCAGTACTTC; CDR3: CASSFPQETQYF
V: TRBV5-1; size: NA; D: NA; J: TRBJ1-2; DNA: TGCGCCAGCAGCTTGGGATACCGGACAGTCTATGGCTACACCTTC; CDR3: CASSLGYRTVYGYTF
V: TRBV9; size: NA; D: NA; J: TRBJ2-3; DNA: TGTGCCAGCAGCGTAGAGTTCGGGGTAACAGATACGCAGTATTTT; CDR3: CASSVEFGVTDTQYF
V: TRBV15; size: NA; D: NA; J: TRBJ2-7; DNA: TGTGCCACCAGCAGAGATTCCTACGAGCAGTACTTC; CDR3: CATSRDSYEQYF
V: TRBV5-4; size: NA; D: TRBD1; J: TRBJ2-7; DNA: TGTGCCAGCAGCTTGGCCCGGGACAGGGCCTACGAGCAGTACTTC; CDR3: CASSLARDRAYEQYF
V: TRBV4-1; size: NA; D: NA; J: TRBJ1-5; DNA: TGCGCCAGCAGCCAAGTTCTGGGGCAGGGTCAGGTCCAGCCCCAGCATTTT; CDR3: CASSQVLGQGQVQPQHF
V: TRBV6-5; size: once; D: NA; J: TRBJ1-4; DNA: TGTGCCAGCAGCCCGGGACGGGCTAATGAAAAACTGTTTTTT; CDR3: CASSPGRANEKLFF
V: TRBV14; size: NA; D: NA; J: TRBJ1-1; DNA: TGTGCCAGCAGCAGAAGACAGGTTATGAACACTGAAGCTTTCTTT; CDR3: CASSRRQVMNTEAFF
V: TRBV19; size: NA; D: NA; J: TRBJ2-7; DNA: TGTGCCACAGCTGAAGGGGGCTCCTACGAGCAGTACTTC; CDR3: CATAEGGSYEQYF
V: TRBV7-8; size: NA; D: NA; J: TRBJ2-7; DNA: TGTGCCAGCAGCCACCAGGGGTACGAGCAGTACTTC; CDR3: CASSHQGYEQYF
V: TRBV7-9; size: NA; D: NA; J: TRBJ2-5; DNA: TGTGCCAGCAGCTTAGCGAACAGGGTTGAGACCCAGTACTTC; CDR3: CASSLANRVETQYF
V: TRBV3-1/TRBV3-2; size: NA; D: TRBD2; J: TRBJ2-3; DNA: TGTGCCAGCAGCCAACTTAGCGGGGGCACAGATACGCAGTATTTT; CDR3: CASSQLSGGTDTQYF
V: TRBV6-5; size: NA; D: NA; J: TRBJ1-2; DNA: TGTGCCAGCAGTCCGAACTTCAGGGGCCCCTATGGCTACACCTTC; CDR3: CASSPNFRGPYGYTF
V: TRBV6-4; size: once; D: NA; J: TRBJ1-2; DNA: TGTGCCAGCAGGGATCCGGGTCACTATGGCTACACCTTC; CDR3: CASRDPGHYGYTF
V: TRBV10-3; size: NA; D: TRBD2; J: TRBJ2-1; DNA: TGTGCCATCAGTACTAGCGGGGGGTACAATGAGCAGTTCTTC; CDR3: CAISTSGGYNEQFF
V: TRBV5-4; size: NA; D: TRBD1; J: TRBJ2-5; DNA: TGTGCCAGCAGCTTGGCTGCCAGGGGGTCAGAGACCCAGTACTTC; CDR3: CASSLAARGSETQYF
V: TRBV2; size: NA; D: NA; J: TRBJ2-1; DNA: TGTGCCAGCAGTGACCTAGCGCCGGATTATAGTGAGCAGTTCTTC; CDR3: CASSDLAPDYSEQFF
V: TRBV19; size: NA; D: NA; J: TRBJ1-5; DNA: TGTGCCAGTAGCCGACCCCGGGACCCGAGGGGAGATCAGCCCCAGCATTTT; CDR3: CASSRPRDPRGDQPQHF
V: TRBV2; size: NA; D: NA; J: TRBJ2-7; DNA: TGTGCCAGCGGGGCGGAACACCGTCACGAGCAGTACTTC; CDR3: CASGAEHRHEQYF
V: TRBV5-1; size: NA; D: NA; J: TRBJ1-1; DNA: TGCGCCAGCAGCATTACAGGGAGGGACACTGAAGCTTTCTTT; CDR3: CASSITGRDTEAFF
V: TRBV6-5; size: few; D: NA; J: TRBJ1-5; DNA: TGTGCCAGCAAACCGAGCAATCAGCCCCAGCATTTT; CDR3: CASKPSNQPQHF
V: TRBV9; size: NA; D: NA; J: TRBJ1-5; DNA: TGTGCCAGCAGCGCAGACCCCCGTAATCAGCCCCAGCATTTT; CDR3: CASSADPRNQPQHF
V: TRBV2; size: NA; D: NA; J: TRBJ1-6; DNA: TGTGCCAGCAGTCTACCGGGACGGTATAATTCACCCCTCCACTTT; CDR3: CASSLPGRYNSPLHF
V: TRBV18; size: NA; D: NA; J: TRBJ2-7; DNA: TGTGCCAGCTCTCAAGACCGTTCCTACGAGCAGTACTTC; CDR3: CASSQDRSYEQYF
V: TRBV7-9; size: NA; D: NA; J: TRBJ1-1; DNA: TGTGCCAGCAGCCCACAGGGTTTCATCACTGAAGCTTTCTTT; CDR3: CASSPQGFITEAFF
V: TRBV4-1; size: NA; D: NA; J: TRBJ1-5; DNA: TGCGCCAGCAGCCTAAGAGAGGGAGGAGCAGAGCCCCAGCATTTT; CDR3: CASSLREGGAEPQHF
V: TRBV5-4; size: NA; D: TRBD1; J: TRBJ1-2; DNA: TGTGCCAGCAGCTCACTGACAGGGGGCGACTATGGCTACACCTTC; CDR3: CASSSLTGGDYGYTF
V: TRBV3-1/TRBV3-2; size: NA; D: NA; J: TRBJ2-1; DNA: TGTGCCAGCAGCCAAGGCAGGACAGTCTATCCTTTCTTC; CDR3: CASSQGRTVYPFF